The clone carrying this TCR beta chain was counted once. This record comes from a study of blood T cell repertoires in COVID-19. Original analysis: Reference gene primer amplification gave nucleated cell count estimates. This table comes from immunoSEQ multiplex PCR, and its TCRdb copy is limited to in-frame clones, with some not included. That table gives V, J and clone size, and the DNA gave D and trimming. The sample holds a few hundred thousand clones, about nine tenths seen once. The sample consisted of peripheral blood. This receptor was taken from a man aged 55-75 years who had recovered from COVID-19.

Here the CDR3 DNA reads TGTGCCAGCAGGCCCAGGAACAATGAGCAGTTCTTC. It specifies CASRPRNNEQFF. The chain is built from TRBV2 and TRBJ2-1; D unresolved. Germline values: CDR1 SNHLY, CDR2 FYNNEI. The CDR3 consists of 12 residues. V shed 6 bases and J shed 5 bases, with 8 bases lying between them.